Each of the 17 T cell receptor beta chains below was sequenced from the same sample in a study of blood T cell repertoires in COVID-19. Sequencing was performed with immunoSEQ multiplex PCR; in TCRdb, only in-frame clones are kept and a portion is missing. The data contain 290,000 or so clones, just over 90% of them singletons. The specimen sequenced was peripheral blood. These receptors came from a woman in her twenties or thirties with COVID-19, enrolled during active disease.

The rearrangement links TRBV4-1 to TRBJ2-5; 9 nucleotides match TRBD1. Germline CDR1 MGHRA, CDR2 YSYEKL. Trimming removed 1 base from V and 0 bases from J; junction bases left unmatched: 6. This CDR3 is 17 amino acids long. CDR3 region: CASSQAAGTGYQETQYF. The CDR3 nucleotides are TGCGCCAGCAGCCAAGCGGCCGGGACAGGGTACCAAGAGACCCAGTACTTC.

The gene calls are TRBV5-6 and TRBJ1-1, with no clear D. Germline CDR1 is SGHDT and CDR2 is YYEEEE. V was trimmed by 1 base and J by 5 bases, leaving 9 bases between them. The CDR3 totals 13 residues. The CDR3 sequence: CASSLSPGTEAFF. The CDR3 nucleotides are TGTGCCAGCAGCTTGAGTCCGGGGACTGAAGCTTTCTTT.

This clone was recorded only once. V gene TRBV30 combines with J gene TRBJ1-4; a weak D match, TRBD1 (6 bases). The germline V and J ends were trimmed by 4 bases and 5 bases, with 14 bases remaining between them. CDR3 length equals 14 residues. Germline loops: CDR1 GTSNPN, CDR2 SVGIG (reference sequence). As DNA, the CDR3 is TGTGCCTGGAAGGTATCTGGGGGCAATGAAAAACTGTTTTTT. Protein: CAWKVSGGNEKLFF.

V and J are TRBV5-1 and TRBJ2-6; possibly TRBD1 for D (5 bases). In germline, CDR1 is SGHRS, CDR2 YFSETQ. The V and J ends lost 6 bases and 0 bases respectively, with 10 bases between them. The CDR3 spans 15 residues. CDR3 sequence reads: CASKTDHSGANVLTF. DNA for the CDR3: TGCGCCAGCAAGACAGACCACTCTGGGGCCAACGTCCTGACTTTC.

This chain uses TRBV6-4 with TRBJ1-1; D is ambiguous. CDR1 MRHNA and CDR2 SNTAGT come from the germline V gene. The CDR3 spans 13 residues. V was pared by 4 bases and J by 0 bases, with 6 bases between. CDR3 bases: TGTGCCAGCAGTGTCGGAGTGAACACTGAAGCTTTCTTT. This gives the protein CASSVGVNTEAFF.

This clone has more than one count but fewer than ten. V usage is TRBV6-5 and J usage is TRBJ2-2; 10 bases line up with TRBD1. CDR3 length: 14 amino acids. V dropped 9 bases and J dropped 5; count of bases not matched to a gene: 6. CDR1 and CDR2 (germline): MNHEY, SVGAGI. CDR3 residues: CASDRGLETGELFF. The CDR3, as DNA: TGTGCCAGTGACAGGGGGCTCGAGACCGGGGAGCTGTTTTTT.

The gene calls are TRBV10-2 and TRBJ2-7; 9 bases are a match to TRBD2. Germline V CDR1 and CDR2: WSHSY, SAAADI. The junction had 5 bases not matched to a gene; V was cut back by 8 bases and J by 0 bases. There are 14 residues in the CDR3. CDR3 region: CASAASGTSYEQYF. The CDR3 region has the DNA TGCGCCAGCGCAGCTAGCGGGACCTCCTACGAGCAGTACTTC.

The chain recombines TRBV19 with TRBJ1-1, with 7 positions matching TRBD1. Germline V lookup: CDR1 LNHDA, CDR2 SQIVND (reference sequence). After removal of 2 bases from V and 1 base from J, the junction contained 4 bases not matched to a gene. The CDR3 is made up of 15 amino acids. CDR3 amino acids: CASSILSGGNTEAFF. CDR3 DNA sequence: TGTGCCAGTAGTATATTATCAGGGGGGAACACTGAAGCTTTCTTT.

The genes are TRBV9 and TRBJ2-2; D possibly corresponds to TRBD2 (5 bases). V was clipped by 0 bases and J by 2 bases, with 14 bases between them. This CDR3 contains 17 residues. The germline V gene has CDR1 SGDLS and CDR2 YYNGEE. The CDR3: CASSVGSSIRNTGELFF. The CDR3 DNA follows: TGTGCCAGCAGCGTAGGATCTAGCATCCGTAACACCGGGGAGCTGTTTTTT. The variable domain in full, completed from reference TRBV9 and TRBJ2-2, reads DSGVTQTPKHLITATGQRVTLRCSPRSGDLSVYWYQQSLDQGLQFLIQYYNGEERAKGNILERFSAQQFPDLHSELNLSSLELGDSALYFCASSVGSSIRNTGELFFGEGSRLTVL.

DNA of the CDR3: TGTGCCAGCAGCCAAGTCCCGATTAGAGTAGCGGGAGGGGAAGAGACCCAGTACTTC. Amino acid sequence: CASSQVPIRVAGGEETQYF. V gene TRBV3-1 (or the pseudogene TRBV3-2) combines with J gene TRBJ2-5; 11 bases align to TRBD2. With 1 base clipped from V and 3 bases from J, the junction kept 13 bases outside the gene matches. Germline-derived CDR1 and CDR2 are LGHDT and YNNKEL (reference sequence). The CDR3 has 19 amino acids.

The chain combines TRBV9 with TRBJ2-1, with 7 bases identical to TRBD2. The CDR3 is 15 amino acids. V was clipped by 0 bases and J by 4 bases; unmatched bases: 4. The germline V gene encodes CDR1 SGDLS and CDR2 YYNGEE. This CDR3 is CASSVGAGAYNEQFF. The CDR3 region has the DNA TGTGCCAGCAGCGTAGGTGCGGGAGCATACAATGAGCAGTTCTTC.

The chain uses TRBV27 and TRBJ2-7; 8 bases align to TRBD2. Germline V gives CDR1 MNHEY, CDR2 SMNVEV (reference sequence). The V and J ends lost 6 bases and 3 bases, in that order; junction bases with no gene match: 7. The length of the CDR3 is 14 residues. The CDR3 DNA sequence: TGTGCCAGCAGCCCCGGGGGGGAGGGCTACGAGCAGTACTTC. Translating it yields CASSPGGEGYEQYF.

This sequence joins TRBV19 and TRBJ1-1; 7 bases are shared with TRBD1. Looked up from germline, CDR1 is LNHDA and CDR2 is SQIVND (reference sequence). The CDR3 extends over 15 amino acids. J gave up 1 base and V 5 bases, and 7 bases lay outside the gene matches. This CDR3 is CASSPRTGANTEAFF. The CDR3 coding sequence is TGTGCCAGTAGTCCTCGGACAGGAGCGAACACTGAAGCTTTCTTT.

V gene TRBV6-6 combines with J gene TRBJ1-2; 8 bases fit TRBD1. This CDR3 has 15 residues. Germline CDR1 reads MNHNY; CDR2 reads SVGAGI (reference sequence). V trimming: 0 bases; J trimming: 6 bases; junction bases outside the gene matches: 6. The DNA of the CDR3 is TGTGCCAGCAGTTACTCCGCAGGGGGCGTACATGGCTACACCTTC. It specifies CASSYSAGGVHGYTF.

The chain combines TRBV5-1 with TRBJ2-5, with TRBD2 as a possible D gene (6 bases). Germline V gives CDR1 SGHRS, CDR2 YFSETQ. Trimming left V 7 bases short and J 5 bases short, with 18 bases between. The CDR3 consists of 14 residues. This CDR3 is CASHEGGGWETQYF. The DNA of the CDR3 is TGCGCCAGCCACGAGGGAGGAGGGTGGGAGACCCAGTACTTC. Complete variable domain (other parts from reference TRBV5-1 and TRBJ2-5): KAGVTQTPRYLIKTRGQQVTLSCSPISGHRSVSWYQQTPGQGLQFLFEYFSETQRNKGNFPGRFSGRQFSNSRSEMNVSTLELGDSALYLCASHEGGGWETQYFGPGTRLLVL.

V and J are TRBV9 and TRBJ2-1; TRBD2 aligns across 11 bases. This CDR3 contains 14 residues. Germline V gives CDR1 SGDLS, CDR2 YYNGEE. V gave up 8 bases and J gave up 7 bases; unmatched junction bases: 8. The DNA for the CDR3 is TGTGCCAGTGGGTTAGCGGGAGGGTGGAATGAGCAGTTCTTC. It codes for CASGLAGGWNEQFF.

V and J are TRBV27 and TRBJ2-2, with 8 positions matching TRBD2. After removal of 2 bases from V and 2 bases from J, the junction contained 1 base not matched to a gene. Germline-derived CDR1 and CDR2 are MNHEY and SMNVEV (reference sequence). The CDR3 extends over 15 amino acids. CDR3 in DNA: TGTGCCAGCAGTTTAGCGGGGGGTAACACCGGGGAGCTGTTTTTT. Translated, it gives CASSLAGGNTGELFF.